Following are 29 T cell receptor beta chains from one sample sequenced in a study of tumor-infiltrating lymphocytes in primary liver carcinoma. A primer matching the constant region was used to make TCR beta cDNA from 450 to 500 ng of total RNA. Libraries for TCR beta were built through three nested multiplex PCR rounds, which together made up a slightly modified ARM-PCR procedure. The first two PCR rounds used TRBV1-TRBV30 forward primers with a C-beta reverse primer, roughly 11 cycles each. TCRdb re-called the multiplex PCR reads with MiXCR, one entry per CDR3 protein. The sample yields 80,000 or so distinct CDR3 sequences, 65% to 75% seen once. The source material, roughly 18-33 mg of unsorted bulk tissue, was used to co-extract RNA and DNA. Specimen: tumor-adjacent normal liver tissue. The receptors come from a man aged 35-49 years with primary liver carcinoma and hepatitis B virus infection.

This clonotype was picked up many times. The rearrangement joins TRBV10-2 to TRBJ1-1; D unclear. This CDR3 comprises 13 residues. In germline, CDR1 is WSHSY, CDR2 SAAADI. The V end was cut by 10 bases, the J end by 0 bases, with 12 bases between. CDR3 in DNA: TGCGCCACTACTATGCAGTTGAACACTGAAGCTTTCTTT. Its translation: CATTMQLNTEAFF.

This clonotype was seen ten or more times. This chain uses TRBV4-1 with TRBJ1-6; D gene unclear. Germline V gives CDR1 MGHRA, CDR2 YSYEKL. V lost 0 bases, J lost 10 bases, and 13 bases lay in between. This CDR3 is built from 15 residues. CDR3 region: CASSQETAGNSPLHF. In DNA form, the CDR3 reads TGCGCCAGCAGCCAAGAAACCGCGGGGAACTCACCCCTCCACTTT.

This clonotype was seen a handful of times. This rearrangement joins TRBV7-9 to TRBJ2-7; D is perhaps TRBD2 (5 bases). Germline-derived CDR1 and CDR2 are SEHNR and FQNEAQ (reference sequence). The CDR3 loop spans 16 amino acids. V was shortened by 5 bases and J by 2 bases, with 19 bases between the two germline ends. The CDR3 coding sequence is TGTGCCAGCAGCGCTATAACTGGAGGCTCAGCCTACGAGCAGTACTTC. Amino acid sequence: CASSAITGGSAYEQYF.

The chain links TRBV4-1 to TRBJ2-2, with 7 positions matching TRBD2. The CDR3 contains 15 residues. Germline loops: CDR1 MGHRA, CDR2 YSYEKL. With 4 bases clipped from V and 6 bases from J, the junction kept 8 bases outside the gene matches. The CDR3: CASSLLGEGSGELFF. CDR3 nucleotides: TGCGCCAGCAGCCTCCTGGGGGAGGGCTCCGGGGAGCTGTTTTTT.

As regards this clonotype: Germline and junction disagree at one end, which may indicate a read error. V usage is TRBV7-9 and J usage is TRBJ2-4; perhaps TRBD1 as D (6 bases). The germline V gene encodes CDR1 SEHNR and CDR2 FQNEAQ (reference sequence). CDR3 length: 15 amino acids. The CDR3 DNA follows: TGTGCCAGCAGTTTAATACAGGGTAGCAAAAACGTTCAGTACTTC. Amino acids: CASSLIQGSKNVQYF.

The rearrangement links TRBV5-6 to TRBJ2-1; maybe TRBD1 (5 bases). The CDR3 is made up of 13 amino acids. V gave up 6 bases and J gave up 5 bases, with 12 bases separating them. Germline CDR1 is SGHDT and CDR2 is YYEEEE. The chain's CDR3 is CASTLGLNNEQFF. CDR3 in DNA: TGTGCCAGCACCCTGGGGCTCAACAATGAGCAGTTCTTC.

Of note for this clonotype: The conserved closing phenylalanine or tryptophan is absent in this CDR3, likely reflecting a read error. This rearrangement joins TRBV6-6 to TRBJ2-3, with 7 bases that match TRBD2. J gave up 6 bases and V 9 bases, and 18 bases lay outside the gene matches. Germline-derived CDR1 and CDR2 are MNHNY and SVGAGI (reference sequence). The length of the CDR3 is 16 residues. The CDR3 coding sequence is TGTGCCAGGAGGAAAGGGACTATCGGGAGGACGGATACGCAGTATTTA. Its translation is CARRKGTIGRTDTQYL.

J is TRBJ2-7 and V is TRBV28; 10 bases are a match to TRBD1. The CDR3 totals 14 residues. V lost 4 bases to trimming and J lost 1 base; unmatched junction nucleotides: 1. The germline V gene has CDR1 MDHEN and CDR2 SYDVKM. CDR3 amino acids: CASSWGQGSYEQYF. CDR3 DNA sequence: TGTGCCAGCAGTTGGGGACAGGGGTCCTACGAGCAGTACTTC.

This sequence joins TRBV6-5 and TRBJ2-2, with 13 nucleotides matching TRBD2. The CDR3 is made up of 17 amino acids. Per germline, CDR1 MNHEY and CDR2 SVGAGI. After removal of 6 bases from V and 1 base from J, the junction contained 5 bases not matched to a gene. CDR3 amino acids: CASRLRTSGGNTGELFF. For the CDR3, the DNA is TGTGCCAGCAGATTAAGGACTAGCGGGGGGAACACCGGGGAGCTGTTTTTT.

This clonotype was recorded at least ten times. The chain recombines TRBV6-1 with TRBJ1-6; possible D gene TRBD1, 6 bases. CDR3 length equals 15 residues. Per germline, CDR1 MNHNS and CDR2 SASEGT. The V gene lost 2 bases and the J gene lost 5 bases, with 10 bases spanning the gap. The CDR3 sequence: CASSEWDTNNSPLHF. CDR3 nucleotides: TGTGCCAGCAGTGAATGGGACACAAATAATTCACCCCTCCACTTT.

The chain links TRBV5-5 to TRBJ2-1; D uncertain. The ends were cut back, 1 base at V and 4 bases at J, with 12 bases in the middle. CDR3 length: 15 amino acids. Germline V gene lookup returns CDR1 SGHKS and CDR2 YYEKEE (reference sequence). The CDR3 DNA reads TGTGCCAGCAGCTTGATTTCTGGACGGTACAATGAGCAGTTCTTC. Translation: CASSLISGRYNEQFF.

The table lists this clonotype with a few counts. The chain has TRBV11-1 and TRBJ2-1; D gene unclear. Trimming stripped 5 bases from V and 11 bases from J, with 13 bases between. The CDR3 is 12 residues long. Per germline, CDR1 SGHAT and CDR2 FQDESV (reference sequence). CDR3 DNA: TGTGCCAGCAGCGAGGTAGTGAGTAAGCAGTTCTTC. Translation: CASSEVVSKQFF.

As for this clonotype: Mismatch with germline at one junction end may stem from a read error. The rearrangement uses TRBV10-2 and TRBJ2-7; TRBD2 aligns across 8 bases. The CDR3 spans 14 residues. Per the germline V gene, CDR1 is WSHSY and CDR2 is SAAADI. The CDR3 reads CASSVAGGSYEQYF. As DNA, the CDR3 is TGCGCCAGCAGTGTGGCGGGAGGTTCCTATGAGCAGTACTTC.

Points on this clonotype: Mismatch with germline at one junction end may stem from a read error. CDR3: CASSPKGGTLNTGELFF. The CDR3 region has the DNA TGTGCCAGCAGCCCTAAGGGCGGGACCCTAAACACCGGGGAGCTATTTTTT. The rearrangement uses TRBV4-2 and TRBJ2-2, with D perhaps TRBD2 (6 bases). CDR3 length: 17 residues. Germline V gene data show CDR1 as LGHNA and CDR2 as YNFKEQ.

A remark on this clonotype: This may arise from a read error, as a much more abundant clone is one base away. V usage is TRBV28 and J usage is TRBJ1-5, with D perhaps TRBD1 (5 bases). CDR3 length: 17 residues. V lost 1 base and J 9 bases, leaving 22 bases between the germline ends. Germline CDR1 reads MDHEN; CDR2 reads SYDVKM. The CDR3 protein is CASSLYQVGGAGRPQHF. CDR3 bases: TGTGCCAGCAGTTTATACCAAGTTGGGGGAGCGGGTCGGCCCCAGCATTTT.

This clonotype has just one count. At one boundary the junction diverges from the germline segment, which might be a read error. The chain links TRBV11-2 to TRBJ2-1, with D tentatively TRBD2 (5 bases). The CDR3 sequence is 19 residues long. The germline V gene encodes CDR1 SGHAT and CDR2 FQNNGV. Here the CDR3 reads CTSSLDGRLSGTLYNEQFF. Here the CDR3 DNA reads TGTACCAGCAGCTTAGATGGGCGACTCAGCGGAACCCTTTACAATGAGCAGTTCTTC.

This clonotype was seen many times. The CDR3 loop reads CSVELSVQETQYF. As DNA, the CDR3 is TGCAGCGTTGAACTGTCAGTACAAGAGACCCAGTACTTC. The chain carries TRBV29-1 and TRBJ2-5; D unclear. The V end lost 2 bases, the J end lost 2 bases, and 9 bases lay between the germline ends. The germline gives CDR1 SQVTM, CDR2 ANQGSEA. The CDR3 totals 13 residues.

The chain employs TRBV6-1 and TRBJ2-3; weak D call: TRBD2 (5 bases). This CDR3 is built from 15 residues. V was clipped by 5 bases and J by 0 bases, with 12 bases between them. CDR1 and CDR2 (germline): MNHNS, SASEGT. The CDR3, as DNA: TGTGCCAGCAGTAAACTAGTGGGTAGCACAGATACGCAGTATTTT. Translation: CASSKLVGSTDTQYF.

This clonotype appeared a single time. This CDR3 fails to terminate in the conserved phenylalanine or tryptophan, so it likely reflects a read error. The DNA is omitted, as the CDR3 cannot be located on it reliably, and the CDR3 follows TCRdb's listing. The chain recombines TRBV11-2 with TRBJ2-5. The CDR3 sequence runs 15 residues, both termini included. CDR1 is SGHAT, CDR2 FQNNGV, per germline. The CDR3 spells CASSLGTGSRETQYL.

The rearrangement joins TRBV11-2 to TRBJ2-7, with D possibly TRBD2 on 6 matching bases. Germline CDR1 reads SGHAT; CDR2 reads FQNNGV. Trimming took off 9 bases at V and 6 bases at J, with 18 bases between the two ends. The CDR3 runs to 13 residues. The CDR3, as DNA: TGTGCCAGTCGCTTTGGAGGGGTTAGCGAGCAGTACTTC. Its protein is CASRFGGVSEQYF.

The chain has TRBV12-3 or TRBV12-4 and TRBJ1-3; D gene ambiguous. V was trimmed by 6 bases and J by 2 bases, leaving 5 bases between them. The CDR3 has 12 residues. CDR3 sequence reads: CASRTTGNTIYF. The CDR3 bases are TGTGCCAGCAGGACGACTGGAAACACCATATATTTT.

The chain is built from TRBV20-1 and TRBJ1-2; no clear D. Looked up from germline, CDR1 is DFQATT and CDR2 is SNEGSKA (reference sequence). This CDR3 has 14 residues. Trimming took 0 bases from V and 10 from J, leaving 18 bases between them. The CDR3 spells CSARDHGETTDYTF. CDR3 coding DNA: TGCAGTGCTAGAGATCATGGGGAAACCACCGACTACACCTTC.

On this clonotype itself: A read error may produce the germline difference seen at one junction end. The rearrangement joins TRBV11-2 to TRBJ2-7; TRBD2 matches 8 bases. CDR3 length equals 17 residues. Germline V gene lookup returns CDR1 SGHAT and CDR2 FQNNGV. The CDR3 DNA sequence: TGTGCCAGCAACTTAGAGGGGACTAGTGGGCCCACCTACGAGCAGTACTTC. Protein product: CASNLEGTSGPTYEQYF.

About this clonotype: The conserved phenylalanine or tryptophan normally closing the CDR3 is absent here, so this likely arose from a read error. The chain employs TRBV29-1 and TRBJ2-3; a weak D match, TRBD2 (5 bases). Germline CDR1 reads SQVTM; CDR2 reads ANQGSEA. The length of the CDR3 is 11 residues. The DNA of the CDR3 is TGCAGCGTGAGGGTGACTGATACACAGTATTTG. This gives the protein CSVRVTDTQYL.

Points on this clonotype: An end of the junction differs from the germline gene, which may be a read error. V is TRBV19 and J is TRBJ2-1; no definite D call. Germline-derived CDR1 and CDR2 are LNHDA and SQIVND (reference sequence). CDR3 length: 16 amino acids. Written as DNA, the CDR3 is TGTGCCAGTAGTTTGTCATCCTTGAGCTCCTACTATGAGCAGTTCTTC. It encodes CASSLSSLSSYYEQFF.

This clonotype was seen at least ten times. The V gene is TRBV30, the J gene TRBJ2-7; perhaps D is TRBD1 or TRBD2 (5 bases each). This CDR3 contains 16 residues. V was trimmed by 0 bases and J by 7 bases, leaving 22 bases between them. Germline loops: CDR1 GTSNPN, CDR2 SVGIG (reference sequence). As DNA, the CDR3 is TGTGCCTGGAGTGTAAGGGGTTTCGCAGGGACGCGAGAGCAGTACTTC. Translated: CAWSVRGFAGTREQYF.

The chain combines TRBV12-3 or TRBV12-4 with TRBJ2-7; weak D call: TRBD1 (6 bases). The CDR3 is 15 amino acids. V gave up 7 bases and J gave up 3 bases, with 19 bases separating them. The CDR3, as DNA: TGTGCCAGCACCTCAATCAGGGGCCCCATCTACGAGCAGTACTTC. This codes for CASTSIRGPIYEQYF.

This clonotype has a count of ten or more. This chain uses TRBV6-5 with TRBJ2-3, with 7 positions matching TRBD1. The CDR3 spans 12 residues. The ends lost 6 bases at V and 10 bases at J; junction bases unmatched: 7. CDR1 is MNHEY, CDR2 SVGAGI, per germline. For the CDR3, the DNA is TGTGCCAGCAGCCGCGACAGGGCCCCGCAGTATTTT. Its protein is CASSRDRAPQYF.

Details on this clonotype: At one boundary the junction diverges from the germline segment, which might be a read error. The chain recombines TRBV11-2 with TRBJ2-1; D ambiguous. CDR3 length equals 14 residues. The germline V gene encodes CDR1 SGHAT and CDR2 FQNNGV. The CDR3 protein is CASSLYGLVTEHFF. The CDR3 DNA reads TGTGCCAGCAGCTTATACGGGCTAGTTACTGAGCACTTCTTC. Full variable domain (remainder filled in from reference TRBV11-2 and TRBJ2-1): EAGVAQSPRYKIIEKRQSVAFWCNPISGHATLYWYQQILGQGPKLLIQFQNNGVVDDSQLPKDRFSAERLKGVDSTLKIQPAKLEDSAVYLCASSLYGLVTEHFFGPGTRLTVL.